Here is one TCR beta chain with its context. Sample time point: after neoadjuvant nivolumab, at surgical resection. Trimming pared 4 bases from V and 11 bases from J, leaving 21 bases between. Per germline, CDR1 SGHRS and CDR2 YFSETQ. The CDR3 extends over 14 amino acids. This sample was included in a study of neoadjuvant anti-PD-1 for oral cavity cancer. PBMC libraries mostly used approximately 500 ng of input genomic DNA, with six replicates per sample. This table comes from immunoSEQ multiplex PCR, and its TCRdb copy is limited to in-frame clones, with some not included. The data contain more than 11,000 clones, around 70% of them seen just once; the ten biggest clones take up roughly 2.9%.

The input for sequencing was PBMCs, taken after nivolumab (anti-PD-1) treatment. This clonotype was obtained from a person between 40 and 79 years old with oral cavity squamous cell carcinoma. The V call is TRBV5-1, the J call TRBJ1-2, with D uncertain. CDR3: CASSQLGIPVEYTF. The CDR3, as DNA: TGCGCCAGCAGCCAGCTTGGGATCCCCGTCGAGTACACCTTC.